These 30 T cell receptor beta chains were all obtained from the same sample, sequenced in a study of CD8+ T cells in alopecia areata. Following RNA extraction, reverse transcription yielded cDNA that acted as the sequencing template. Assay: immunoSEQ multiplex PCR; the TCRdb copy retains only in-frame clones and omits some. Of 150,000 to 200,000 clones listed, 58% are singletons. Treatment noted: oral pan-JAK inhibitor, 5-10 mg twice daily. The sample was CD8+ T cells sorted from blood, taken at week 24, from a patient treated with tofacitinib. The receptors were sampled from a human donor with alopecia areata.

The V gene is TRBV6-5, the J gene TRBJ1-2; tentatively, D is TRBD1 (5 bases). V lost 6 bases and J lost 8, with 16 bases in between. This CDR3 is 13 amino acids long. Per the germline V gene, CDR1 is MNHEY and CDR2 is SVGAGI. CDR3 DNA: TGTGCCAGCAGAGGGGCGGGCCTTACCGGCTACACCTTC. It specifies CASRGAGLTGYTF.

The rearrangement joins TRBV23-1 to TRBJ2-3; a possible D gene is TRBD2 (5 bases). TRBV23-1 is flagged as an ORF with uncertain function. CDR3 size: 18 residues. V was clipped by 0 bases and J by 2 bases, with 18 bases between them. The CDR3 loop is CASSQSNLPGYLTDTQYF. CDR3 DNA: TGCGCCAGCAGTCAATCGAACCTCCCGGGATACCTCACAGATACGCAGTATTTT.

The rearrangement joins TRBV7-9 to TRBJ2-1; TRBD1 agrees at 9 bases. The CDR3 runs 14 residues. Germline CDR1 and CDR2: SEHNR and FQNEAQ (reference sequence). With 6 bases clipped from V and 6 bases from J, the junction kept 6 bases outside the gene matches. CDR3 bases: TGTGCCAGCAGATTTCGGGACAGGGCCAATGAGCAGTTCTTC. Its translation: CASRFRDRANEQFF.

The rearrangement uses TRBV12-5 and TRBJ2-3, with D uncertain. Germline-derived CDR1 and CDR2 are LGHNT and FRNRAP. V was pared by 5 bases and J by 7 bases, with 7 bases between. The CDR3 runs 11 residues. The CDR3 loop is CASGPIHTQYF. DNA for the CDR3: TGTGCTAGTGGTCCTATCCATACGCAGTATTTT.

V and J are TRBV13 and TRBJ2-4, with D hard to call. The length of the CDR3 is 12 residues. V was pared by 0 bases and J by 8 bases, with 5 bases between. Germline V gene data show CDR1 as PRHDT and CDR2 as FYEKMQ (reference sequence). In DNA, the CDR3 is TGTGCCAGCAGCTTAGGGGTTGACATTCAGTACTTC. Protein product: CASSLGVDIQYF.

The chain recombines TRBV6-5 with TRBJ2-3; D is perhaps TRBD2 (7 bases). The CDR3 extends over 15 amino acids. V lost 8 bases and J lost 4, with 19 bases in between. CDR1 and CDR2 from the germline V gene are MNHEY and SVGAGI. CDR3 sequence reads: CASQRAGAGADTQYF. The CDR3 DNA follows: TGTGCCAGCCAAAGGGCGGGGGCGGGCGCAGATACGCAGTATTTT.

This chain connects TRBV14 to TRBJ2-7; the D is unclear. Per germline, CDR1 SGHDN and CDR2 FVKESK. V lost 3 bases, J lost 7 bases, and 10 bases lay in between. CDR3 size: 12 residues. DNA for the CDR3: TGTGCCAGCAGCCAGTCTATAAGGGAGCAGTACTTC. Amino acids: CASSQSIREQYF.

The genes are TRBV2 and TRBJ1-5, with no clear D. Germline-derived CDR1 and CDR2 are SNHLY and FYNNEI. V was shortened by 4 bases and J by 6 bases, with 10 bases between the two germline ends. This CDR3 has 13 amino acids. CDR3 residues: CASSAEGGQPQHF. The CDR3 region has the DNA TGTGCCAGCAGTGCCGAGGGAGGTCAGCCCCAGCATTTT.

V is TRBV4-1 and J is TRBJ1-6; D is uncertain. Trimming took 1 base from V and 4 from J, leaving 11 bases between them. The CDR3 runs 16 residues. Germline assignment: CDR1 MGHRA and CDR2 YSYEKL. CDR3 sequence: CASSQAWTDYNSPLHF. The CDR3, as DNA: TGCGCCAGCAGCCAAGCGTGGACTGATTATAATTCACCCCTCCACTTT.

The chain links TRBV10-3 to TRBJ1-2; D is possibly TRBD1 (6 bases). The ends were cut back, 3 bases at V and 5 bases at J, with 10 bases in the middle. The germline V gene encodes CDR1 ENHRY and CDR2 SYGVKD. The CDR3 sequence is 13 residues long. CDR3 coding DNA: TGTGCCATCAGTGAAACAGGGCGGTATGGCTACACCTTC. Protein product: CAISETGRYGYTF.

This clone showed up just a few times. J is TRBJ1-2 and V is TRBV19; D is ambiguous. V lost 7 bases to trimming and J lost 0 bases, with 9 bases between them. The CDR3 sequence is 13 residues long. Germline values: CDR1 LNHDA, CDR2 SQIVND (reference sequence). CDR3 amino acids: CASTGGSNYGYTF. CDR3 nucleotide sequence: TGTGCCAGTACCGGAGGGTCTAACTATGGCTACACCTTC. Full variable domain (outside the CDR3, taken from reference TRBV19 and TRBJ1-2): DGGITQSPKYLFRKEGQNVTLSCEQNLNHDAMYWYRQDPGQGLRLIYYSQIVNDFQKGDIAEGYSVSREKKESFPLTVTSAQKNPTAFYLCASTGGSNYGYTFGSGTRLTVV.

This chain uses TRBV30 with TRBJ1-5; the D gene is possibly TRBD1 (5 bases). The CDR3 sequence is 13 residues long. Germline lookup yields CDR1 GTSNPN and CDR2 SVGIG (reference sequence). Trimming removed 5 bases at V and 0 bases at J, with 8 bases between. The DNA of the CDR3 is TGTGCCTGGGAGACAGATAGCAATCAGCCCCAGCATTTT. Translation: CAWETDSNQPQHF. Full variable domain (missing parts from reference TRBV30 and TRBJ1-5): SQTIHQWPATLVQPVGSPLSLECTVEGTSNPNLYWYRQAAGRGLQLLFYSVGIGQISSEVPQNLSASRPQDRQFILSSKKLLLSDSGFYLCAWETDSNQPQHFGDGTRLSIL.

A note on this clone: A junction boundary mismatches the germline segment, possibly from a read error. The chain joins TRBV13 to TRBJ1-1; D might be TRBD1 (6 bases). This CDR3 is built from 14 residues. The germline gives CDR1 PRHDT, CDR2 FYEKMQ (reference sequence). CDR3 nucleotides: TGTGCCAGCAGCCTAGGACAGTTGAACACTGAAGCTTTCTTT. Protein product: CASSLGQLNTEAFF.

This chain joins TRBV27 and TRBJ2-5; TRBD1 agrees at 7 bases. J was trimmed by 3 bases and V by 4 bases; bases with no gene match: 5. The CDR3 has 14 amino acids. Germline assignment: CDR1 MNHEY and CDR2 SMNVEV (reference sequence). For the CDR3, the DNA is TGTGCCAGCAGTTCGCCCGGGACAGAAGAGACCCAGTACTTC. This codes for CASSSPGTEETQYF.

This clone was seen more than once but under ten times. This chain connects TRBV25-1 to TRBJ1-1; no reliable D call. Germline assignment: CDR1 MGHDK and CDR2 SYGVNS. This CDR3 is 13 amino acids long. Trimming left V 6 bases short and J 0 bases short, with 8 bases between. The CDR3 nucleotides are TGTGCCAGCAGCCCCGGCATGAACACTGAAGCTTTCTTT. Residues: CASSPGMNTEAFF.

The chain uses TRBV5-6 and TRBJ1-2; D remains unclear. The V end was cut by 8 bases, the J end by 6 bases, with 11 bases between. Germline CDR1 SGHDT, CDR2 YYEEEE. The CDR3 is made up of 11 amino acids. CDR3 in DNA: TGTGCCAGTACTGCGGACCATGGCTACACCTTC. Translated: CASTADHGYTF. Filled out from reference TRBV5-6 and TRBJ1-2, the complete variable domain reads DAGVTQSPTHLIKTRGQQVTLRCSPKSGHDTVSWYQQALGQGPQFIFQYYEEEERQRGNFPDRFSGHQFPNYSSELNVNALLLGDSALYLCASTADHGYTFGSGTRLTVV.

The J gene is TRBJ2-7, the V gene TRBV9, with D perhaps TRBD2 (6 bases). The J call is doubtful: the DNA matches TRBJ2-1 better. Germline CDR1 and CDR2: SGDLS and YYNGEE. The CDR3 is 11 residues long. The CDR3 DNA sequence: TGTGCCACGGGAGCCGGTAATGAGCAGTTCTTC. Its protein product is CATGAGNEQFF.

The rearrangement joins TRBV7-2 to TRBJ2-7; TRBD1 aligns across 12 bases. Germline CDR1 is SGHTA and CDR2 is FQGNSA. V dropped 6 bases and J dropped 3; count of bases not matched to a gene: 9. The CDR3 is 16 amino acids. The CDR3 loop reads CASSPAGTGGDYEQYF. In DNA, the CDR3 is TGTGCCAGCAGTCCCGCCGGGACAGGGGGCGACTACGAGCAGTACTTC.

This chain connects TRBV29-1 to TRBJ2-1, with D perhaps assigned TRBD1 or TRBD2 (6 bases each). In germline, CDR1 is SQVTM, CDR2 ANQGSEA. The CDR3 contains 14 residues. The V end lost 4 bases, the J end lost 4 bases, and 14 bases lay between the germline ends. This chain's CDR3 is CSVGKGGDYNEQFF. CDR3 DNA sequence: TGCAGCGTTGGGAAGGGGGGCGATTACAATGAGCAGTTCTTC.

The rearrangement uses TRBV4-2 and TRBJ1-1; D is possibly TRBD1 (6 bases). Trimming shortened V by 3 bases and J by 4 bases, and 12 bases separated the two germline ends. The CDR3 runs to 14 residues. Germline loops: CDR1 LGHNA, CDR2 YNFKEQ. Here the CDR3 DNA reads TGTGCCAGCAGCCAGGGGGCCGCAGGCACTGAAGCTTTCTTT. This sequence encodes CASSQGAAGTEAFF.

V and J are TRBV14 and TRBJ2-5, with D perhaps matching TRBD1 (6 bases). V gave up 1 base and J gave up 5 bases, with 14 bases separating them. The CDR3 spans 15 residues. CDR1 and CDR2 (germline): SGHDN, FVKESK. For the CDR3, the DNA is TGTGCCAGCAGCCAAGTCAGGGGAGAGGGGGAGACCCAGTACTTC. Its translation is CASSQVRGEGETQYF.

This sequence joins TRBV5-6 and TRBJ2-2; D might be TRBD2 (5 bases). This CDR3 has 13 amino acids. The germline V gene encodes CDR1 SGHDT and CDR2 YYEEEE. Trimming removed 2 bases at V and 6 bases at J, with 8 bases between. The CDR3 spells CASSFGGSGELFF. The CDR3 nucleotides are TGTGCCAGCAGCTTTGGCGGGTCCGGGGAGCTGTTTTTT.

There are a few counts of this clone. The gene calls are TRBV18 and TRBJ2-1; a possible D gene is TRBD2 (5 bases). In germline, CDR1 is KGHSH, CDR2 LQKENI. CDR3 length equals 11 residues. V was clipped by 8 bases and J by 10 bases, with 12 bases between them. The DNA for the CDR3 is TGTGCCAGCCAGGCGGAGGTAGAGCAGTTCTTC. It specifies CASQAEVEQFF.

V and J are TRBV27 and TRBJ1-3; D is unclear. Germline lookup yields CDR1 MNHEY and CDR2 SMNVEV (reference sequence). This CDR3 has 15 amino acids. The V and J ends lost 6 bases and 0 bases respectively, with 12 bases between them. CDR3 residues: CASSPDINSGNTIYF. The CDR3 bases are TGTGCCAGCAGCCCAGACATTAACTCTGGAAACACCATATATTTT.

The rearrangement uses TRBV29-1 and TRBJ1-2; unclear D gene. V shed 4 bases and J shed 7 bases, with 19 bases lying between them. The CDR3 is made up of 14 amino acids. Looked up from germline, CDR1 is SQVTM and CDR2 is ANQGSEA. CDR3 sequence (DNA): TGCAGCGTTGGGTTATTGGAGTACAGCGGTGGCTACACCTTC. It is translated as CSVGLLEYSGGYTF.

There are many counts of this clone. In nucleotides, the CDR3 is TGTGCCAGCAGTGAAGCCCACGTCAGTTCCCTGATGAAGACCCAGTACTTC. This encodes CASSEAHVSSLMKTQYF. The chain employs TRBV2 and TRBJ2-5; D is unclear. The CDR3 sequence is 17 residues long. V was clipped by 0 bases and J by 6 bases, with 20 bases between them. CDR1 is SNHLY and CDR2 is FYNNEI in the germline V gene. The full variable domain, with the rest looked up from reference TRBV2 and TRBJ2-5, is EPEVTQTPSHQVTQMGQEVILRCVPISNHLYFYWYRQILGQKVEFLVSFYNNEISEKSEIFDDQFSVERPDGSNFTLKIRSTKLEDSAMYFCASSEAHVSSLMKTQYFGPGTRLLVL.

The chain employs TRBV4-1 and TRBJ2-7, with D unclear. Trimming shortened V by 1 base and J by 3 bases, and 22 bases separated the two germline ends. The V gene's germline CDR1 is MGHRA and CDR2 YSYEKL. CDR3 length: 18 residues. The CDR3 reads CASSQVLYRDHPVYEQYF. CDR3 DNA sequence: TGCGCCAGCAGCCAAGTCCTCTATCGAGATCATCCAGTCTACGAGCAGTACTTC.

This clone was detected only once. This chain links TRBV25-1 with TRBJ2-4, with a possible D match to TRBD2 (5 bases). The CDR3 covers 15 residues. The germline gives CDR1 MGHDK, CDR2 SYGVNS. The ends were cut back, 6 bases at V and 1 base at J, with 13 bases in the middle. CDR3 amino acids: CASSGVYGAKNIQYF. In nucleotides, the CDR3 is TGTGCCAGCAGCGGGGTCTACGGGGCCAAAAACATTCAGTACTTC.

The rearrangement uses TRBV4-1 and TRBJ1-2, with D hard to call. CDR1 is MGHRA and CDR2 is YSYEKL in the germline V gene. The V end was cut by 0 bases, the J end by 8 bases, with 13 bases between. This CDR3 is built from 14 residues. CDR3 in DNA: TGCGCCAGCAGCCAAGATCGGCCGGGGATCGGCTACACCTTC. This codes for CASSQDRPGIGYTF.

This clone was recorded once. This rearrangement joins TRBV15 to TRBJ2-7; D gene uncertain. This CDR3 contains 15 residues. Germline values: CDR1 LNHNV, CDR2 YYDKDF (reference sequence). V was cut by 0 bases and J by 0 bases, with 9 bases left in between. CDR3 protein: CATSRDVDSSYEQYF. CDR3 bases: TGTGCCACCAGCAGAGACGTGGATAGCTCCTACGAGCAGTACTTC. The full variable domain, in which reference TRBV15 and TRBJ2-7 provide the parts outside the CDR3, is DAMVIQNPRYQVTQFGKPVTLSCSQTLNHNVMYWYQQKSSQAPKLLFHYYDKDFNNEADTPDNFQSRRPNTSFCFLDIRSPGLGDTAMYLCATSRDVDSSYEQYFGPGTRLTVT.